These 23 T cell receptor beta chains share one sample of origin, sequenced in a study of technical replicates of blood from four donors. Sequenced by immunoSEQ multiplex PCR; TCRdb stores in-frame clones only, minus some. The data contain some 14,000 clones, roughly 80% of them singletons. Sequencing was carried out using PBMCs. The receptors here all came from a human donor in good health.

There are a few counts of this clone. V usage is TRBV10-3 and J usage is TRBJ2-2; a weak D match, TRBD1 (5 bases). V shed 6 bases and J shed 3 bases, with 14 bases lying between them. This CDR3 is built from 15 residues. From germline, CDR1 is ENHRY and CDR2 SYGVKD. The CDR3 DNA follows: TGTGCCATCAGCCCAGGGCCACGCGACACCGGGGAGCTGTTTTTT. As protein: CAISPGPRDTGELFF.

The rearrangement joins TRBV2 to TRBJ2-1, with D perhaps TRBD2 (5 bases). V dropped 3 bases and J dropped 8 bases, with 20 bases sitting between them. Germline V gene sequence: CDR1 SNHLY, CDR2 FYNNEI. The CDR3 is 16 amino acids. The CDR3 DNA sequence: TGTGCCAGCAGTGATTGGAGCGGATTAAGTCTGGATGAGCAGTTCTTC. The encoded protein is CASSDWSGLSLDEQFF. Supplemented by reference TRBV2 and TRBJ2-1, the full variable domain reads EPEVTQTPSHQVTQMGQEVILRCVPISNHLYFYWYRQILGQKVEFLVSFYNNEISEKSEIFDDQFSVERPDGSNFTLKIRSTKLEDSAMYFCASSDWSGLSLDEQFFGPGTRLTVL.

The chain employs TRBV5-1 and TRBJ2-7; 8 bases are shared with TRBD2. The CDR3 length is 14 residues. With V trimmed by 2 bases and J by 2 bases, 3 bases remained unmatched. The germline CDR1 and CDR2 sequences are SGHRS and YFSETQ. CDR3 sequence reads: CASSLLAATYEQYF. The CDR3 coding sequence is TGCGCCAGCAGCTTACTAGCGGCAACCTACGAGCAGTACTTC.

This rearrangement joins TRBV10-1 to TRBJ2-7; D may be TRBD1 (6 bases). Between the trimmed V and J ends, which lost 0 bases and 0 bases, there was a span of 9 bases. The CDR3 sequence is 15 residues long. Germline values: CDR1 WNHNN, CDR2 SYGVQD (reference sequence). CDR3: CASSESGDNSYEQYF. The DNA of the CDR3 is TGCGCCAGCAGTGAGTCGGGGGACAACTCCTACGAGCAGTACTTC.

The chain employs TRBV6-4 and TRBJ2-1, with 10 bases aligning to TRBD2. The CDR3 contains 17 residues. The germline CDR1 and CDR2 sequences are MRHNA and SNTAGT. Germline trimming cut 3 bases from V and 8 bases from J; bases unmatched to any gene: 13. The CDR3 nucleotides read TGTGCCAGCAGTGAAGCTAGCGGGAGATTGCTCCCCCATGAGCAGTTCTTC. Translating it yields CASSEASGRLLPHEQFF.

This chain joins TRBV27 and TRBJ2-7; weak D call: TRBD2 (5 bases). The CDR3 consists of 12 residues. Trimming took off 0 bases at V and 5 bases at J, with 5 bases between the two ends. Per germline, CDR1 MNHEY and CDR2 SMNVEV (reference sequence). CDR3 sequence (DNA): TGTGCCAGCAGTTTATCCGGGAACGAGCAGTACTTC. It codes for CASSLSGNEQYF.

The CDR3 spells CASSLVAGGIAGELFF. The CDR3 bases are TGTGCCAGCAGCTTAGTGGCAGGGGGAATCGCCGGGGAGCTGTTTTTT. The chain links TRBV7-6 to TRBJ2-2; 7 positions agree with TRBD1. CDR1 and CDR2 (germline): SGHVS, FNYEAQ. Trimming at V came to 1 base and at J to 6 bases, leaving 8 bases not matched to a gene. The CDR3 covers 16 residues.

The chain links TRBV7-6 to TRBJ2-5; TRBD2 matches at 8 bases. The CDR3 spans 15 residues. The V gene end was trimmed by 6 bases and the J gene end by 2 bases; junction bases not matched to a gene: 8. In germline, CDR1 is SGHVS, CDR2 FNYEAQ. This CDR3 is CASSLREGPQETQYF. DNA for the CDR3: TGTGCCAGCAGTCTTCGGGAGGGGCCACAAGAGACCCAGTACTTC.

J is TRBJ2-3 and V is TRBV4-2, with 13 bases identical to TRBD2. The CDR3 extends over 17 amino acids. The V and J ends lost 3 bases and 7 bases, in that order; junction bases with no gene match: 10. CDR1 is LGHNA, CDR2 YNFKEQ, per germline. The CDR3 coding sequence is TGTGCCAGCAGCCAGGGACTAGCGGGACGGGGCGCTCATACGCAGTATTTT. Protein: CASSQGLAGRGAHTQYF.

This chain uses TRBV6-5 with TRBJ2-7; D ambiguous. Trimming took off 0 bases at V and 4 bases at J, with 4 bases between the two ends. Germline CDR1 is MNHEY and CDR2 is SVGAGI. CDR3 length equals 12 residues. The CDR3 loop is CASSYSQYEQYF. CDR3 DNA: TGTGCCAGCAGTTACTCGCAGTACGAGCAGTACTTC.

The V gene is TRBV9, the J gene TRBJ2-1; TRBD1 might be the D (6 bases). V was cut by 1 base and J by 6 bases, with 11 bases left in between. The CDR3 has 14 residues. Germline V CDR1 and CDR2: SGDLS, YYNGEE. The chain's CDR3 is CASSVTGTSNEQFF. The CDR3 region has the DNA TGTGCCAGCAGCGTAACCGGGACAAGCAATGAGCAGTTCTTC.

In its sample, this clone was seen once. The gene calls are TRBV10-2 and TRBJ2-7, with 9 bases aligning to TRBD2. The ends lost 6 bases at V and 2 bases at J; junction bases unmatched: 8. The CDR3 extends over 15 amino acids. Germline CDR1 reads WSHSY; CDR2 reads SAAADI. The CDR3 loop reads CASSRRTSETYEQYF. The CDR3 DNA reads as TGCGCCAGCAGCCGAAGGACTAGCGAAACCTACGAGCAGTACTTC.

A few counts support this clone. This chain links TRBV5-1 with TRBJ2-7; D remains ambiguous. CDR1 and CDR2 from the germline V gene are SGHRS and YFSETQ. V was shortened by 4 bases and J by 1 base, with 6 bases between the two germline ends. The CDR3 loop spans 12 amino acids. In DNA, the CDR3 is TGCGCCAGCAGCCCCGGTTCCTACGAGCAGTACTTC. It yields the protein CASSPGSYEQYF. Drawing the rest from reference TRBV5-1 and TRBJ2-7, the complete variable domain is KAGVTQTPRYLIKTRGQQVTLSCSPISGHRSVSWYQQTPGQGLQFLFEYFSETQRNKGNFPGRFSGRQFSNSRSEMNVSTLELGDSALYLCASSPGSYEQYFGPGTRLTVT.

The chain is built from TRBV7-2 and TRBJ2-2; 10 nucleotides align to TRBD2. The V gene end was trimmed by 3 bases and the J gene end by 6 bases; junction bases not matched to a gene: 7. Germline values: CDR1 SGHTA, CDR2 FQGNSA. This CDR3 is built from 16 residues. Here the CDR3 reads CASSFALLAGSGELFF. In DNA form, the CDR3 reads TGTGCCAGCAGCTTTGCCCTACTAGCGGGATCCGGGGAGCTGTTTTTT.

This chain links TRBV6-1 with TRBJ1-1, with D perhaps matching TRBD1 (6 bases). Germline assignment: CDR1 MNHNS and CDR2 SASEGT. The CDR3 consists of 13 residues. Deletions cut 2 bases from V and 10 bases from J, with 14 bases between. The CDR3 loop reads CASSELAPGVAFF. For the CDR3, the DNA is TGTGCCAGCAGTGAACTCGCCCCAGGGGTAGCTTTCTTT.

This clone appeared once. This chain connects TRBV5-4 to TRBJ1-2, with 9 bases that match TRBD1. The germline V gene has CDR1 SGHNT and CDR2 YYREEE (reference sequence). The trim removed 3 bases at V and 8 bases at J, leaving 8 bases unmatched. The CDR3 runs 14 residues. The CDR3 DNA sequence: TGTGCCAGCAGCTCGACAAGGGACAGGGAGGGCTACACCTTC. The encoded protein is CASSSTRDREGYTF.

The J gene is TRBJ1-4, the V gene TRBV5-4; 11 positions match TRBD1. J gave up 4 bases and V 2 bases, and 10 bases lay outside the gene matches. CDR1 SGHNT and CDR2 YYREEE come from the germline V gene (reference sequence). The CDR3 is 18 residues long. The CDR3 sequence is CASSFGQGALGGNEKLFF. The CDR3, as DNA: TGTGCCAGCAGCTTTGGACAGGGGGCTCTTGGTGGTAATGAAAAACTGTTTTTT.

This chain links TRBV28 with TRBJ2-7, with 10 bases matching TRBD2. In germline, CDR1 is MDHEN, CDR2 SYDVKM. This CDR3 comprises 18 residues. The junction had 15 bases not matched to a gene; V was cut back by 4 bases and J by 3 bases. The CDR3: CASSSTGWTSGGNYEQYF. CDR3 sequence (DNA): TGTGCCAGCAGTTCGACAGGGTGGACTAGCGGAGGGAACTACGAGCAGTACTTC.

This rearrangement joins TRBV5-6 to TRBJ1-1; tentatively, D is TRBD1 (6 bases). V lost 2 bases to trimming and J lost 1 base, with 21 bases between them. There are 18 residues in the CDR3. Germline-derived CDR1 and CDR2 are SGHDT and YYEEEE. CDR3 loop: CASSFHNTGLRENTEAFF. CDR3 bases: TGTGCCAGCAGCTTCCACAACACAGGGTTAAGGGAGAACACTGAAGCTTTCTTT.

V is TRBV6-1 and J is TRBJ1-1; 8 bases are a match to TRBD1. Germline V gene data show CDR1 as MNHNS and CDR2 as SASEGT. The CDR3 sequence is 13 residues long. V was pared by 7 bases and J by 5 bases, with 6 bases of the junction left unmatched. CDR3 bases: TGTGCCAGCAACGGACAGGGTCGGACTGAAGCTTTCTTT. Residues: CASNGQGRTEAFF.

The CDR3 loop reads CASSLQYRGTTNTEAFF. The CDR3 region has the DNA TGTGCCAGCAGCTTACAATACAGGGGCACTACCAACACTGAAGCTTTCTTT. The chain links TRBV7-8 to TRBJ1-1, with 7 bases lining up with TRBD1. The J segment lost 2 bases and the V segment lost 2 bases, leaving 11 bases of the junction unmatched. This CDR3 contains 17 residues. Germline CDR1 and CDR2: SGHVS and FQNEAQ.

The chain has TRBV9 and TRBJ2-7; D possibly corresponds to TRBD1 (6 bases). Looked up from germline, CDR1 is SGDLS and CDR2 is YYNGEE. V was clipped by 3 bases and J by 4 bases, with 11 bases between them. CDR3 size: 13 residues. The CDR3 protein is CASSANRDYEQYF. For the CDR3, the DNA is TGTGCCAGCAGCGCCAACAGGGATTACGAGCAGTACTTC.

The chain recombines TRBV2 with TRBJ2-7; D not certain. This CDR3 region has 10 residues. Germline V gene lookup returns CDR1 SNHLY and CDR2 FYNNEI. Trimming removed 3 bases from V and 9 bases from J, with 6 bases in between. The CDR3 loop reads CASSERLQYF. The CDR3 DNA follows: TGTGCCAGCAGTGAGCGGTTGCAGTACTTC. Combining the CDR3 with reference TRBV2 and TRBJ2-7 gives the whole variable domain EPEVTQTPSHQVTQMGQEVILRCVPISNHLYFYWYRQILGQKVEFLVSFYNNEISEKSEIFDDQFSVERPDGSNFTLKIRSTKLEDSAMYFCASSERLQYFGPGTRLTVT.